The rows below give T cell receptor beta chains drawn from one sample of a study of blood T cell repertoires in COVID-19. Clones were read by immunoSEQ multiplex PCR, and TCRdb kept only the in-frame ones, dropping some. This repertoire shows about 240,000 clones, roughly four fifths found once; its top ten account for approximately 1.8%. Sequencing used peripheral blood. These receptors originate from a man between 25 and 39 years old who had recovered from COVID-19. The CDR3 runs from the conserved cysteine through the conserved F or W.

>TRBV6-1|16
CASSEQGDVRHEKLFF
>TRBV3-1/TRBV3-2|23
CASSQAPSAPREGGSLAKNIQYF
>TRBV3-1/TRBV3-2|15
CASSQGTEFNQPQHF
>TRBV7-8|16
CASRLMRGGRADTQYF
>TRBV19|14
CASSIDRVYTEAFF
>TRBV6-5|13
CASSQGLNTEAFF
>TRBV9|15
CASTPDRESYNEQFF
>TRBV29-1|12
CSAHSGANVLTF
>TRBV12-3/TRBV12-4|13
CASSATGRETQYF
>TRBV6-6|13
CASRVRVAYGYTF
>TRBV2|13
CASSRGENSPLHF
>TRBV2|15
CASSERTRGKDTQYF
>TRBV12-5|12
CASGLDGHPRSF
>TRBV2|16
CASSEMLGSADYGYTF
>TRBV6-5|15
CASISWAGASYEQYF
>TRBV10-3|15
CAIRIAGGHEETQYF
>TRBV7-8|19
CASSLALSGTGGRITEAFF
>TRBV6-1|16
CASSEYGSTSTDTQYF
>TRBV19|14
CASSIEGPHQPQHF
>TRBV19|15
CASSNRPGMNTEAFF
>TRBV19|13
CASRDRVTDTQYF
>TRBV6-1|14
CASSDRGYSNGAFF